These T cell receptor beta chains were read from a single sample in a study of cytomegalovirus exposure and HLA in healthy donors. Produced via immunoSEQ multiplex PCR; TCRdb's table is partial and in-frame only. The table shows tens of thousands of clones, with roughly 75% occurring only once. The sample comprised PBMCs. The receptors shown here come from a man in his 60s in good health and CMV-seropositive. CDR3s include the opening cysteine and the closing phenylalanine or tryptophan. The D gene is left open where the match is weak. Clone size is stated in some rows and not others, as once, few, many or a class when expanded.

cdr3_aa cdr3_nt v_call cdr3_length d_call j_call clone_size
CASSSSGRDNEQFF TGCGCCAGCAGCTCTAGCGGAAGAGACAATGAGCAGTTCTTC TRBV5-1 14 TRBD2 TRBJ2-1 NA
CSALDSGRGYF TGCAGTGCCCTAGATTCTGGGAGGGGATACTTC TRBV20-1 11 TRBD2 TRBJ2-7 NA
CASSFGTAGYTF TGTGCCAGCAGCTTCGGGACTGCTGGCTACACCTTC TRBV7-2 12 NA TRBJ1-2 NA
CASSLGGGNGELFF TGTGCTAGCAGCTTGGGAGGAGGAAACGGGGAGCTGTTTTTT TRBV7-7 14 NA TRBJ2-2 NA
CASRGSGDSNQPQHF TGTGCCAGTCGGGGAAGTGGTGATAGCAATCAGCCCCAGCATTTT TRBV19 15 NA TRBJ1-5 few
CASLSGSYEQYF TGTGCCAGCTTAAGCGGGAGTTACGAGCAGTACTTC TRBV2 12 TRBD2 TRBJ2-7 once
CASSEGPTGSYEQYF TGTGCCAGCAGTGAGGGGCCGACTGGCTCCTACGAGCAGTACTTC TRBV6-1 15 NA TRBJ2-7 NA
CSVNSGLSETQYF TGCAGCGTGAATAGCGGCTTGTCGGAGACCCAGTACTTC TRBV29-1 13 NA TRBJ2-5 once
CATSPGGGAGANVLTF TGTGCCACCAGCCCGGGCGGGGGGGCTGGGGCCAACGTCCTGACTTTC TRBV15 16 TRBD2 TRBJ2-6 NA
CASSLILASAPYEQYF TGTGCCAGCAGCCTCATCTTGGCTAGCGCGCCCTACGAGCAGTACTTC TRBV5-6 16 NA TRBJ2-7 NA
CASSLARDSRLSNQPQHF TGTGCCAGCAGCTTGGCCAGGGACAGCAGACTTAGCAATCAGCCCCAGCATTTT TRBV5-8 18 TRBD1 TRBJ1-5 NA
CASSLGYQPQHF TGTGCCAGCAGCCTAGGATATCAGCCCCAGCATTTT TRBV5-8 12 NA TRBJ1-5 NA
CATSRDLRSGGGYEQYF TGTGCCACCAGCAGAGATCTCCGGTCAGGGGGTGGGTACGAGCAGTACTTC TRBV15 17 TRBD1 TRBJ2-7 few
CASSDRNTGELFF TGTGCCAGCAGTGACAGGAACACCGGGGAGCTGTTTTTT TRBV6-1 13 NA TRBJ2-2 once
CASSALTGTNTGELFF TGTGCCAGTAGTGCCCTCACAGGGACGAACACCGGGGAGCTGTTTTTT TRBV19 16 NA TRBJ2-2 NA
CASSSAGQGTMNTEAFF TGTGCCAGCAGCTCGGCGGGACAGGGGACCATGAACACTGAAGCTTTCTTT TRBV5-4 17 TRBD1 TRBJ1-1 NA
CASSDSSAGPTDTQYF TGTGCCAGCAGTGACTCTTCCGCGGGACCCACAGATACGCAGTATTTT TRBV6-4 16 NA TRBJ2-3 NA
CASSPSGIGEKLFF TGTGCCAGCAGTCCGTCAGGGATCGGTGAAAAACTGTTTTTT TRBV27 14 NA TRBJ1-4 few
CASSEAQGLLEEETQYF TGTGCCAGCAGTGAAGCGCAGGGACTCCTCGAAGAAGAGACCCAGTACTTC TRBV2 17 NA TRBJ2-5 once
CASSLALEGLGF TGTGCCAGCAGCTTAGCGCTAGAGGGTTTGGGCTTC TRBV7-9 12 NA TRBJ1-2 NA